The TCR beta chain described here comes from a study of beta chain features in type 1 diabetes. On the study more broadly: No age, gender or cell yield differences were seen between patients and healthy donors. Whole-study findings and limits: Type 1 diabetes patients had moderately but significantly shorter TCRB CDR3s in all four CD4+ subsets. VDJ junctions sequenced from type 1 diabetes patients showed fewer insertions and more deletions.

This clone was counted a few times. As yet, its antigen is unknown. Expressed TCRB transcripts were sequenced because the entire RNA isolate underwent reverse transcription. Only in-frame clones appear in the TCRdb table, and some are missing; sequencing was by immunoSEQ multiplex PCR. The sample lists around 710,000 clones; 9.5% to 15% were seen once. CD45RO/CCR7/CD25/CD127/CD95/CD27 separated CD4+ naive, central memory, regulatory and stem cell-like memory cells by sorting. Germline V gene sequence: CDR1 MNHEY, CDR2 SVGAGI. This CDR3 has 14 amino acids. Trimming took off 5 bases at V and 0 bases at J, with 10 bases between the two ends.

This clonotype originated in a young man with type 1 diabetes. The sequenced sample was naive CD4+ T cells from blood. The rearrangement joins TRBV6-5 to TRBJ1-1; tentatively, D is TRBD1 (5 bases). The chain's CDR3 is CASSATDMNTEAFF. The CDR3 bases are TGTGCCAGCAGTGCGACAGACATGAACACTGAAGCTTTCTTT.